What follows describes a single T cell receptor beta chain. The CDR3 is made up of 16 amino acids. Germline loops: CDR1 SGHNT, CDR2 YYREEE (reference sequence). With V trimmed by 2 bases and J by 6 bases, 8 bases remained unmatched. Using immunoSEQ multiplex PCR, the repertoire was profiled, and TCRdb retains in-frame clones only, with some absent. The repertoire holds about 300,000 clones, with 89% as singletons. The sample comes from a study of blood T cell repertoires in COVID-19. Two consecutive negative NP/OP PCR tests, clearance, or resolved symptoms defined Cohort 3 recovery. V is TRBV5-4 and J is TRBJ2-1; TRBD2 matches at 10 bases. The specimen was PBMCs or T cells enriched from blood (not recorded which). The receptor's source is a man between 60 and 75 years old who had recovered from COVID-19. CDR3 in amino acids: CASSLGSGGGFNEQFF. As DNA, the CDR3 is TGTGCCAGCAGCTTAGGGAGCGGGGGGGGTTTCAATGAGCAGTTCTTC. The full variable domain, in which reference TRBV5-4 and TRBJ2-1 provide the parts outside the CDR3, is ETGVTQSPTHLIKTRGQQVTLRCSSQSGHNTVSWYQQALGQGPQFIFQYYREEENGRGNFPPRFSGLQFPNYSSELNVNALELDDSALYLCASSLGSGGGFNEQFFGPGTRLTVL.